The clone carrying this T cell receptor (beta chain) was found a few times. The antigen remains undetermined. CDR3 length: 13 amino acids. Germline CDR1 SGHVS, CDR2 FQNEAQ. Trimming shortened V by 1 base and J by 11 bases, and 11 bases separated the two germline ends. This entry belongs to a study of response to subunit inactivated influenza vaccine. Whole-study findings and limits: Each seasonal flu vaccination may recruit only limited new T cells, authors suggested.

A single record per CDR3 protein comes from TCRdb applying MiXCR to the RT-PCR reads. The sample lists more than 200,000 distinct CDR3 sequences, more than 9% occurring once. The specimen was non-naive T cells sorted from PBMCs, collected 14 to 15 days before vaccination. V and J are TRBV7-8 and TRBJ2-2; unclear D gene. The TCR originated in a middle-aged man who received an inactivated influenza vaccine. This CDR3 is CASSLGPAAELFF. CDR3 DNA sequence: TGTGCCAGCAGCTTAGGGCCCGCGGCCGAGCTGTTTTTT. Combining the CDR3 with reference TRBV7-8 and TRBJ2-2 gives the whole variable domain GAGVSQSPRYKVAKRGQDVALRCDPISGHVSLFWYQQALGQGPEFLTYFQNEAQLDKSGLPSDRFFAERPEGSVSTLKIQRTQQEDSAVYLCASSLGPAAELFFGEGSRLTVL.